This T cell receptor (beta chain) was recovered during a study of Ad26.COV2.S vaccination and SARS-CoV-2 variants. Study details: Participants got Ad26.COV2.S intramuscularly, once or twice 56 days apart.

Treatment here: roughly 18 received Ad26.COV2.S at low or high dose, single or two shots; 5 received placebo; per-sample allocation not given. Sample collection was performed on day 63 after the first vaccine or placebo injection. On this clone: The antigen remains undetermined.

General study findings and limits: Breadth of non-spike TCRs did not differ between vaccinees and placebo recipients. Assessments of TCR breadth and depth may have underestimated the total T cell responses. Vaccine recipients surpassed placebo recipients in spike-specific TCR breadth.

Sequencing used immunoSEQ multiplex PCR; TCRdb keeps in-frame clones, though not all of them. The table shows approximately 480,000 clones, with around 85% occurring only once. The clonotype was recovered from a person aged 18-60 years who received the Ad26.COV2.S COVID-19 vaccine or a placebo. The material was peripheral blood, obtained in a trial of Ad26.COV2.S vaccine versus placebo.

The CDR3 region has the DNA TGTGCCAGCAGCCCCGCCCGGGCCCCACAGACCCAGTACTTC. Its protein is CASSPARAPQTQYF. The chain joins TRBV7-2 to TRBJ2-5; D not certain. In germline, CDR1 is SGHTA, CDR2 FQGNSA. V was clipped by 5 bases and J by 6 bases, with 16 bases between them. There are 14 residues in the CDR3.